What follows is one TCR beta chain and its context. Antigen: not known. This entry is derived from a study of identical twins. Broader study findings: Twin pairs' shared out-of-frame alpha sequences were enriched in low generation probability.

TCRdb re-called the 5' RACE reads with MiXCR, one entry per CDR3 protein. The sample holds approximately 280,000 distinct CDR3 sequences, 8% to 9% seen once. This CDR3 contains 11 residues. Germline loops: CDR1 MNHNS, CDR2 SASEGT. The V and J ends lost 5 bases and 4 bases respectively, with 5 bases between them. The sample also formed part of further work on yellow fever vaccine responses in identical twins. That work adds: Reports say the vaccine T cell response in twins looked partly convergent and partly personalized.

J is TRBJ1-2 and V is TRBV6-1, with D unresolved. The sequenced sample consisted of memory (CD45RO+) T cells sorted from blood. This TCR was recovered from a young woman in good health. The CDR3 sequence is CASSPFYGYTF. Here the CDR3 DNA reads TGTGCCAGCAGTCCCTTCTATGGCTACACCTTC.